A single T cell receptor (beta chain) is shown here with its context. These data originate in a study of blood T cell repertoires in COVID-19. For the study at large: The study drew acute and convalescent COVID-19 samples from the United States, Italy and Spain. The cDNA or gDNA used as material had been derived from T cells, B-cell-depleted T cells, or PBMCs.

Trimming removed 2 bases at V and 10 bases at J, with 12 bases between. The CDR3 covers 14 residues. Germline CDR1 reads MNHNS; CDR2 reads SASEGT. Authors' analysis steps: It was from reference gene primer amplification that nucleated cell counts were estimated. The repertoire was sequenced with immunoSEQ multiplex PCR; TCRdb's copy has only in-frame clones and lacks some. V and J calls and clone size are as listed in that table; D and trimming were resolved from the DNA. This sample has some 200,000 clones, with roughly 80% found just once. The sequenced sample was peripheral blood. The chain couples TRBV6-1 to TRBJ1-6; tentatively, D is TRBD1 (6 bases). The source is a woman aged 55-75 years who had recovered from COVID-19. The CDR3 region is CASSESAGDSPLHF. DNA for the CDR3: TGTGCCAGCAGTGAATCTGCAGGGGACTCACCCCTCCACTTT.